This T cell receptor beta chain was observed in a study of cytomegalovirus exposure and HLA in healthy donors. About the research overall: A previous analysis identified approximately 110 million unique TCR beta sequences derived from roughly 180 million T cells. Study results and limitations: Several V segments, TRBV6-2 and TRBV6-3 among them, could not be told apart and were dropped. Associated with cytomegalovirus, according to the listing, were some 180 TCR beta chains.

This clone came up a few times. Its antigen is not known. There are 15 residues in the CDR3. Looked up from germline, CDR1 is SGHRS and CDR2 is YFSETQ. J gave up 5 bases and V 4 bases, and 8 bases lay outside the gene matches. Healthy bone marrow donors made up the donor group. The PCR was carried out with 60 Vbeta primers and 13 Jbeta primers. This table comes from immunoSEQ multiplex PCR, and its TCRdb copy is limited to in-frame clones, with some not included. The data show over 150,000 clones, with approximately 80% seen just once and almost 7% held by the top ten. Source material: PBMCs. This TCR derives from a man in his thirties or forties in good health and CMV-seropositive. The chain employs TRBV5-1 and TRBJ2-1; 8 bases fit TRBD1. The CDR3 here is CASSLRTGYNNEQFF. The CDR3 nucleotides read TGCGCCAGCAGCCTACGGACAGGGTATAACAATGAGCAGTTCTTC.